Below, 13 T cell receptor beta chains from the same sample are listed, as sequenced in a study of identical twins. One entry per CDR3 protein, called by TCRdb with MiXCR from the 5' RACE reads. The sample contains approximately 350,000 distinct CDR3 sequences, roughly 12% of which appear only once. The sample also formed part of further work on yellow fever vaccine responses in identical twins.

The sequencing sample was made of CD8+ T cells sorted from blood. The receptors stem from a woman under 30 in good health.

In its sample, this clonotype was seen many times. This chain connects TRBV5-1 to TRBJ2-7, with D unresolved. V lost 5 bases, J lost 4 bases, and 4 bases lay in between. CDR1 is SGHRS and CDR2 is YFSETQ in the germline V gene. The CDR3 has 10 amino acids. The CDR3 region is CASSGYEQYV. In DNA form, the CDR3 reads TGCGCCAGCAGTGGGTACGAGCAGTACGTC.

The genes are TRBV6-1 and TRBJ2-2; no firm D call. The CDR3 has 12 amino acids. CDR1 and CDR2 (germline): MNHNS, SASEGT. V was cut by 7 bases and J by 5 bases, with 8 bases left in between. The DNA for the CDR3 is TGTGCCAGCACTGGCCTAACCGGGGAGCTGTTTTTT. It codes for CASTGLTGELFF.

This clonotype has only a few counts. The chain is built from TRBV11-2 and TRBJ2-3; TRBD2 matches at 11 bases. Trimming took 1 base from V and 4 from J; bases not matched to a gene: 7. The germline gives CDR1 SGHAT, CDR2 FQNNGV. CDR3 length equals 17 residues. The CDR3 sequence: CASSLGWLSGGADTQYF. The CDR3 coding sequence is TGTGCCAGCAGCTTAGGGTGGCTTAGCGGGGGGGCAGATACGCAGTATTTT. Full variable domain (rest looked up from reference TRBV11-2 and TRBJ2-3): EAGVAQSPRYKIIEKRQSVAFWCNPISGHATLYWYQQILGQGPKLLIQFQNNGVVDDSQLPKDRFSAERLKGVDSTLKIQPAKLEDSAVYLCASSLGWLSGGADTQYFGPGTRLTVL.

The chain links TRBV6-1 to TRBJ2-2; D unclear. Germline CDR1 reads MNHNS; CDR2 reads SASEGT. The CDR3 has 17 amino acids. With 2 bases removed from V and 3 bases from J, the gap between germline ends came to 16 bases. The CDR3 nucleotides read TGTGCCAGCAGTGAAAATAGGATGGCGGTGGACACCGGGGAGCTGTTTTTT. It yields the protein CASSENRMAVDTGELFF.

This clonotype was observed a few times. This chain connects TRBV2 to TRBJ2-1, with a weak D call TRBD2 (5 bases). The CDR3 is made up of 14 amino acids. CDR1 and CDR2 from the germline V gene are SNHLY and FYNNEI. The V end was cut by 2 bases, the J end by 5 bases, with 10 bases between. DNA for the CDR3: TGTGCCAGCAGTGAACCTGACTACAACAATGAGCAGTTCTTC. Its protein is CASSEPDYNNEQFF.

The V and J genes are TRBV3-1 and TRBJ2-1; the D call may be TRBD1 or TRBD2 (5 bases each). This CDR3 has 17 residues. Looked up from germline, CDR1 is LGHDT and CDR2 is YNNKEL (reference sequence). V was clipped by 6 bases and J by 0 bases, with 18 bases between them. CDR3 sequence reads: CASSPFGGMSSYNEQFF. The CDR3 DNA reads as TGTGCCAGCAGTCCGTTTGGGGGAATGAGCTCCTACAATGAGCAGTTCTTC.

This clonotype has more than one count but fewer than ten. CDR3 nucleotide sequence: TGTGCCAGCAGTTACGGCAGTTTGGGCGAGCAGTACTTC. Translated: CASSYGSLGEQYF. V and J are TRBV6-5 and TRBJ2-7; D unresolved. Germline V gene sequence: CDR1 MNHEY, CDR2 SVGAGI. The CDR3 loop spans 13 amino acids. V was clipped by 2 bases and J by 6 bases, with 11 bases between them.

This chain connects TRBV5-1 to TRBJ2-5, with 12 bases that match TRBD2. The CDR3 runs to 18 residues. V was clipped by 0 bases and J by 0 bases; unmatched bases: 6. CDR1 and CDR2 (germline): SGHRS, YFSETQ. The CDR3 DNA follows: TGCGCCAGCAGCTTGGGGCTAGCGGGGGGGCCAGACCAAGAGACCCAGTACTTC. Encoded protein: CASSLGLAGGPDQETQYF.

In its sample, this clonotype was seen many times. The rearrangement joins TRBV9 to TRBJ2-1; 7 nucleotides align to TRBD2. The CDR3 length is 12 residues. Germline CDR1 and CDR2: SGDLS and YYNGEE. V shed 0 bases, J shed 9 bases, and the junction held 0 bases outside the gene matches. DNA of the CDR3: TGTGCCAGCAGCGTAGGGGAGGGTGAGCAGTTCTTC. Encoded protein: CASSVGEGEQFF.

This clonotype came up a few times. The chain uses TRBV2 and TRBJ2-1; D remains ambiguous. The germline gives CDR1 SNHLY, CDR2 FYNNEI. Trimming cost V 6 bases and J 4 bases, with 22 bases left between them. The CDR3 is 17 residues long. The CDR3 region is CASSTIGDLSAYNEQFF. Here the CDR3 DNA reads TGTGCCAGCAGCACGATCGGCGATCTTAGTGCGTACAATGAGCAGTTCTTC. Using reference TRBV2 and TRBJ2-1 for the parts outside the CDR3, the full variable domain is EPEVTQTPSHQVTQMGQEVILRCVPISNHLYFYWYRQILGQKVEFLVSFYNNEISEKSEIFDDQFSVERPDGSNFTLKIRSTKLEDSAMYFCASSTIGDLSAYNEQFFGPGTRLTVL.

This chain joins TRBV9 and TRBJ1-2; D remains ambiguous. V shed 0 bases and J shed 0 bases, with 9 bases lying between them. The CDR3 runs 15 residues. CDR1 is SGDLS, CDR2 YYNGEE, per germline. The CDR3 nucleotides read TGTGCCAGCAGCGTAGTAGGAGCCCCTAACTATGGCTACACCTTC. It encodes CASSVVGAPNYGYTF.

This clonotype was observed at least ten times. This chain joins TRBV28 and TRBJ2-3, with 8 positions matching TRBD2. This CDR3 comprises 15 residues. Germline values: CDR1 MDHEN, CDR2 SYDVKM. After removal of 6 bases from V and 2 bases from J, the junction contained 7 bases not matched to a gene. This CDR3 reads CASRGTSGHTDTQYF. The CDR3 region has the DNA TGTGCCAGCAGAGGTACTAGCGGACACACAGATACGCAGTATTTT.

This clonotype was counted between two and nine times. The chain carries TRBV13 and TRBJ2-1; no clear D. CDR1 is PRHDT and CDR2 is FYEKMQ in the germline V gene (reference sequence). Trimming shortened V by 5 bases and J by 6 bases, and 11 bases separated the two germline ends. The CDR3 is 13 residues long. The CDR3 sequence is CASSPSSANEQFF. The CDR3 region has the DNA TGTGCCAGCAGCCCCAGCTCGGCCAATGAGCAGTTCTTC.